A single sample is the source of the 12 T cell receptor beta chains below, sequenced in a study of shared clonotypes between healthy human individuals. Produced via immunoSEQ multiplex PCR; TCRdb's table is partial and in-frame only. This table has over 2 million clones, 85% to 95% appearing once. The material sequenced was naive CD4+ T cells from PBMCs. Sample subset: CD45RA+ positively selected. All receptors come from a man aged 18 to 30 in good health. Some clones in this sample may be carry-over from other donors' samples.

This clone was recorded once. This sequence joins TRBV5-1 and TRBJ2-3, with TRBD2 as a possible D gene (6 bases). This CDR3 region has 15 residues. Trimming took 1 base from V and 5 from J, leaving 14 bases between them. Per germline, CDR1 SGHRS and CDR2 YFSETQ. The CDR3 protein is CASSLLASEKDTQYF. The DNA of the CDR3 is TGCGCCAGCAGCTTGTTGGCTAGCGAAAAAGATACGCAGTATTTT.

V and J are TRBV2 and TRBJ1-3; D call uncertain. The CDR3 runs to 13 residues. Deletions cut 7 bases from V and 4 bases from J, with 11 bases between. Looked up from germline, CDR1 is SNHLY and CDR2 is FYNNEI. The CDR3 protein is CASTPSLGNTIYF. Written as DNA, the CDR3 is TGTGCCAGCACTCCCAGTCTCGGAAACACCATATATTTT.

The rearrangement links TRBV14 to TRBJ2-1; 7 bases agree with TRBD2. This CDR3 contains 17 residues. The J segment lost 7 bases and the V segment lost 2 bases, leaving 14 bases of the junction unmatched. Per germline, CDR1 SGHDN and CDR2 FVKESK. CDR3 amino acids: CASSQMLSGGSKNEQFF. In DNA, the CDR3 is TGTGCCAGCAGCCAAATGTTGTCGGGAGGTTCAAAGAATGAGCAGTTCTTC.

This chain uses TRBV5-1 with TRBJ2-7; 7 bases are shared with TRBD2. Germline assignment: CDR1 SGHRS and CDR2 YFSETQ. V was clipped by 4 bases and J by 3 bases; unmatched bases: 10. The CDR3 is made up of 15 amino acids. CDR3 nucleotides: TGCGCCAGCAGCCTAAAACTTACTAGCGACTACGAGCAGTACTTC. It yields the protein CASSLKLTSDYEQYF.

This clone has more than one count but fewer than ten. This sample includes further DNA sequences coding for the same CDR3. The chain combines TRBV5-6 with TRBJ2-2; unclear D gene. Germline values: CDR1 SGHDT, CDR2 YYEEEE. The CDR3 sequence is 12 residues long. The germline V and J ends were trimmed by 1 base and 2 bases, with 0 bases remaining between them. CDR3 nucleotide sequence: TGTGCCAGCAGCTTGAACACCGGGGAGCTGTTTTTT. Translating it yields CASSLNTGELFF.

This sequence joins TRBV15 and TRBJ1-1; D is undetermined. V lost 3 bases and J 0 bases, leaving 8 bases between the germline ends. The CDR3 consists of 14 residues. Germline CDR1 and CDR2: LNHNV and YYDKDF (reference sequence). Here the CDR3 reads CATSRGLVNTEAFF. The CDR3 nucleotides read TGTGCCACCAGCAGGGGTCTGGTGAACACTGAAGCTTTCTTT.

This clone was counted once. This chain joins TRBV28 and TRBJ2-5, with D possibly being TRBD2 (5 bases). CDR3 length equals 13 residues. Germline CDR1 is MDHEN and CDR2 is SYDVKM. V was pared by 2 bases and J by 5 bases, with 9 bases between. The CDR3 region is CASSLEGRETQYF. The DNA for the CDR3 is TGTGCCAGCAGTTTAGAGGGCCGGGAGACCCAGTACTTC.

This clone came up once. The V gene is TRBV6-6, the J gene TRBJ2-1, with 7 bases aligning to TRBD2. J lost 7 bases, V lost 1 base, and 7 bases had no gene match. CDR1 is MNHNY, CDR2 SVGAGI, per germline (reference sequence). This CDR3 has 15 residues. The chain's CDR3 is CASSYLAERGNEQFF. In DNA form, the CDR3 reads TGTGCCAGCAGTTACTTAGCGGAGCGGGGTAATGAGCAGTTCTTC.

This chain links TRBV18 with TRBJ1-5; 9 bases fit TRBD1. V gave up 5 bases and J gave up 3 bases; unmatched junction bases: 5. Germline-derived CDR1 and CDR2 are KGHSH and LQKENI. This CDR3 region has 15 residues. The CDR3 bases are TGTGCCAGCTCATCGGACAGGGGCCCCAATCAGCCCCAGCATTTT. Protein: CASSSDRGPNQPQHF.

CDR3 in DNA: TGTGCCAGCTCGACTTCACACGGGACCTACGAGCAGTACTTC. Its translation is CASSTSHGTYEQYF. This chain links TRBV18 with TRBJ2-7, with D maybe TRBD2 (5 bases). V lost 6 bases and J 2 bases, leaving 14 bases between the germline ends. Germline V gives CDR1 KGHSH, CDR2 LQKENI. CDR3 size: 14 residues. Complete variable domain (other parts from reference TRBV18 and TRBJ2-7): NAGVMQNPRHLVRRRGQEARLRCSPMKGHSHVYWYRQLPEEGLKFMVYLQKENIIDESGMPKERFSAEFPKEGPSILRIQQVVRGDSAAYFCASSTSHGTYEQYFGPGTRLTVT.

The rearrangement joins TRBV7-6 to TRBJ2-1; D unresolved. The germline CDR1 and CDR2 sequences are SGHVS and FNYEAQ. The CDR3 covers 15 residues. V dropped 5 bases and J dropped 1 base, with 12 bases sitting between them. In DNA form, the CDR3 reads TGTGCCAGCAGCCCCGCCCCATGGTCCTACAATGAGCAGTTCTTC. Its protein is CASSPAPWSYNEQFF.

This clone has more than one count but fewer than ten. Other DNA sequences in this specimen translate into the identical CDR3. The rearrangement links TRBV2 to TRBJ1-2; no clear D gene. The CDR3 contains 12 residues. Germline V CDR1 and CDR2: SNHLY, FYNNEI. V was pared by 3 bases and J by 5 bases, with 7 bases between. For the CDR3, the DNA is TGTGCCAGCAGTGACGGCTCATATGGCTACACCTTC. Its translation: CASSDGSYGYTF.